This T cell receptor beta chain was retrieved from a study of shared clonotypes between healthy human individuals. Points from the study as a whole: Compared with clonotypes that all four donors shared, non-shared clonotypes had lower generation probabilities. Sampling covered blood only; tissue repertoires likely differ.

CD45RO-negative cells were positively selected for CCR7, leaving out terminally differentiated effector memory CD45RA+ cells. A note on this clone: Its specificity is not known.

The protocol was immunoSEQ multiplex PCR, while the TCRdb copy is restricted to in-frame clones and leaves out a portion. Of hundreds of thousands of clones listed, 80% to 95% are singletons. The CDR3 runs 16 residues. V gave up 4 bases and J gave up 3 bases, with 16 bases separating them. CDR1 is SGHTA and CDR2 is FQGTGA in the germline V gene. What was sequenced was naive CD8+ T cells sorted from blood. The chain uses TRBV7-3 and TRBJ2-1, with a possible D match to TRBD2 (6 bases). The clonotype comes from a man aged 25-45 years in good health. This CDR3 is CASSSFGRDLYNEQFF. The CDR3 DNA sequence: TGTGCCAGCAGCTCTTTCGGGCGGGACCTCTACAATGAGCAGTTCTTC.